This T cell receptor (beta chain) comes out of a study of control samples from healthy donors and cancer patients. V dropped 3 bases and J dropped 2; count of bases not matched to a gene: 7. Germline loops: CDR1 KGHDR, CDR2 SFDVKD. CDR3 length: 17 residues. The data were produced by immunoSEQ multiplex PCR, yet TCRdb's version contains in-frame clones alone and is incomplete. The sample includes about 100,000 clones, about 92% of them seen just once. Sequencing used blood. The rearrangement uses TRBV24-1 and TRBJ2-3; 10 nucleotides match TRBD2. This receptor was identified in a woman aged 18-29 years in good health. CDR3: CATSDPTSGDLTDTQYF. The CDR3 bases are TGTGCCACCAGTGATCCCACTAGCGGGGACCTCACAGATACGCAGTATTTT.